Listed below are T cell receptor beta chains from one sample, sequenced in a study of tumor-infiltrating lymphocytes in primary liver carcinoma. TCRdb passed the multiplex PCR reads through MiXCR, listing each CDR3 protein once. The data show approximately 110,000 distinct CDR3 sequences, with 50% to 65% seen just once and approximately 9.7% held by the top ten. The sample taken for sequencing was liver tumor tissue from sampling region 1. These receptors all come from a woman aged 55 to 70 with primary liver carcinoma and hepatitis B virus infection. Each CDR3 is given without its conserved first and last residue.

j_call v_call cdr3_aa
TRBJ2-1 TRBV6-1 ASSALSSSYNEQF
TRBJ1-2 TRBV13 VSSYDRGSYGYT
TRBJ1-3 TRBV9 ASSEWGNTIY
TRBJ1-2 TRBV11-2 ASSPIRGAGGYT
TRBJ2-3 TRBV5-1 AGSWPIAGGSTDTHY
TRBJ1-2 TRBV11-3 ASSPGHTALYGYT
TRBJ2-5 TRBV14 ASSQDPYRGSQETQY
TRBJ2-5 TRBV4-2 ASSHGSREGETQY
TRBJ1-1 TRBV11-2 ASSPRDGVPEAF
TRBJ1-4 TRBV2 ARRDRTNEKLF
TRBJ2-2 TRBV4-2 ASSQDWAGTGVTGELF
TRBJ1-5 TRBV6-1 ASSHFSDRGWFRPRNQPQH
. TRBV5-1 ASSLSTSDTAKNIQF
TRBJ2-1 TRBV10-3 AISEYRQAGGIGNEQF
TRBJ1-2 TRBV7-9 ASSTSTGGYGYT
TRBJ2-1 TRBV29-1 SVETYNEQF
TRBJ2-2 TRBV11-3 ASSPRAVNTGELF
TRBJ1-4 TRBV28 ASSLFSGGSEKLF
TRBJ2-7 TRBV7-2 ASSPRPGQFSYEQY
TRBJ2-3 TRBV5-1 ASSRGLAGDLDTQY
TRBJ2-7 TRBV11-2 ASSLEWGSYEQY
TRBJ2-1 TRBV11-2 ASSLGGVRSSYNEQF
TRBJ2-3 TRBV30 AWGPRREYTDTQY
TRBJ1-3 TRBV5-1 ASSLGTVGISGNTIY
TRBJ2-7 TRBV7-9 ASSSSNRDTNEQY
TRBJ2-2 TRBV4-1 ASSQADSPGELF